This T cell receptor (beta chain) was observed in a study of blood T cell repertoires in COVID-19. Turning to the study itself: Italy, Spain and the United States were the sources of the convalescent and acute COVID-19 samples. PBMCs, B-cell-depleted T cells, or T cells were the source of the cDNA or gDNA that made up the material.

The germline V gene has CDR1 SGDLS and CDR2 YYNGEE. The CDR3 is made up of 16 amino acids. V trimming: 0 bases; J trimming: 2 bases; junction bases outside the gene matches: 4. Methods used by the authors: For nucleated cells, counts were estimated from reference gene primer amplification. TCRdb's copy holds only in-frame clones and misses some; the assay was immunoSEQ multiplex PCR. V, J and clone size reflect that table, while D and trimming were determined from the DNA. Of around 330,000 clones in the sample, around 89% are singletons; the top ten hold 4%. The gene calls are TRBV9 and TRBJ2-1; TRBD2 matches 8 bases. The source of this sequence is a woman aged 50 to 65 with active or convalescent COVID-19. The sequenced sample consisted of peripheral blood. The CDR3 DNA reads TGTGCCAGCAGCGTAGACGGAGCGGGGGCCTACAATGAGCAGTTCTTC. It specifies CASSVDGAGAYNEQFF.